Presented here are 13 T cell receptor beta chains from one specimen sequenced in a study of blood T cell repertoires in COVID-19. The protocol was immunoSEQ multiplex PCR, while the TCRdb copy is restricted to in-frame clones and leaves out a portion. This repertoire shows approximately 260,000 clones, about nine tenths found once; its top ten account for around 2.1%. Input material: peripheral blood. These receptor sequences come from a man aged 45-60 years with acute or convalescent COVID-19.

The chain joins TRBV19 to TRBJ1-3; 7 bases are a match to TRBD1. Per germline, CDR1 LNHDA and CDR2 SQIVND (reference sequence). Trimming took 8 bases from V and 3 from J; bases not matched to a gene: 4. The CDR3 consists of 13 residues. DNA of the CDR3: TGTGCCAGTCGGCCAGGGGGTGGAAACACCATATATTTT. This encodes CASRPGGGNTIYF.

This rearrangement joins TRBV3-1 (or the pseudogene TRBV3-2) to TRBJ1-3, with TRBD1 matching 9 bases. The J segment lost 9 bases and the V segment lost 1 base, leaving 1 base of the junction unmatched. In germline, CDR1 is LGHDT, CDR2 YNNKEL (reference sequence). This CDR3 is built from 13 residues. DNA of the CDR3: TGTGCCAGCAGCCAAGGACAGGGGGGCACCATATATTTT. This sequence encodes CASSQGQGGTIYF.

The CDR3 region has the DNA TGTGCCAGCAGCCGAGGAGGGACAGGGCCCAATGAGCAGTTCTTC. Residues: CASSRGGTGPNEQFF. The chain carries TRBV5-6 and TRBJ2-1, with 9 bases identical to TRBD1. V lost 4 bases and J lost 6; bases outside the gene matches: 8. CDR1 is SGHDT, CDR2 YYEEEE, per germline. CDR3 length equals 15 residues.

This clone was detected once. The rearrangement uses TRBV6-5 and TRBJ1-1; 7 bases line up with TRBD1. Germline V CDR1 and CDR2: MNHEY, SVGAGI. Germline trimming cut 7 bases from V and 2 bases from J; bases unmatched to any gene: 10. This CDR3 comprises 15 residues. This CDR3 is CASTVRAGGNTEAFF. The CDR3 DNA sequence: TGTGCCAGCACTGTTAGGGCAGGGGGTAACACTGAAGCTTTCTTT.

This chain connects TRBV10-3 to TRBJ2-5; D might be TRBD2 (6 bases). Looked up from germline, CDR1 is ENHRY and CDR2 is SYGVKD. Trimming pared 10 bases from V and 3 bases from J, leaving 15 bases between. The CDR3 totals 13 residues. Here the CDR3 reads CATNGGVEETQYF. DNA for the CDR3: TGTGCCACCAATGGAGGGGTGGAAGAGACCCAGTACTTC.

With regard to this clone: Additional DNA sequences in this sample encode the identical CDR3. The DNA for the CDR3 is TGCGCCAGCAGTGAGTCCGGACAGAGCTATGGCTACACCTTC. Amino acids: CASSESGQSYGYTF. The chain is built from TRBV10-1 and TRBJ1-2; TRBD1 is a possible D gene (6 bases). CDR3 length equals 14 residues. Germline CDR1 reads WNHNN; CDR2 reads SYGVQD (reference sequence). Trimming removed 0 bases at V and 4 bases at J, with 9 bases between.

The chain uses TRBV10-1 and TRBJ2-3; 10 bases align to TRBD2. In germline, CDR1 is WNHNN, CDR2 SYGVQD (reference sequence). The CDR3 extends over 15 amino acids. V shed 3 bases, J shed 4 bases, and the junction held 4 bases outside the gene matches. The CDR3 DNA sequence: TGCGCCAGCAGTGATCTAGCGGGGGCCCCAGATACGCAGTATTTT. This sequence encodes CASSDLAGAPDTQYF.

About this clone: The same CDR3 arises from other DNA sequences in this sample as well. V is TRBV4-1 and J is TRBJ1-4, with no clear D. This CDR3 is built from 12 residues. The ends were cut back, 0 bases at V and 11 bases at J, with 7 bases in the middle. Germline V gene data show CDR1 as MGHRA and CDR2 as YSYEKL. DNA of the CDR3: TGCGCCAGCAGCCAAGATGCGGGGAAACTGTTTTTT. It encodes CASSQDAGKLFF.

This chain links TRBV5-4 with TRBJ1-3; D unresolved. Germline loops: CDR1 SGHNT, CDR2 YYREEE (reference sequence). The CDR3 runs 14 residues. V lost 4 bases, J lost 0 bases, and 8 bases lay in between. The DNA of the CDR3 is TGTGCCAGCAGCCCCGCGAGCTCTGGAAACACCATATATTTT. It specifies CASSPASSGNTIYF.

The chain has TRBV7-9 and TRBJ2-4; 9 bases fit TRBD2. The CDR3 extends over 18 amino acids. Germline-derived CDR1 and CDR2 are SEHNR and FQNEAQ (reference sequence). V dropped 5 bases and J dropped 1; count of bases not matched to a gene: 12. The CDR3 protein is CASSTGWRGGAAKNIQYF. For the CDR3, the DNA is TGTGCCAGCAGCACCGGTTGGCGCGGGGGGGCCGCCAAAAACATTCAGTACTTC.

The chain joins TRBV10-1 to TRBJ2-7, with 7 bases that match TRBD2. V lost 6 bases to trimming and J lost 7 bases; unmatched junction nucleotides: 9. Germline V lookup: CDR1 WNHNN, CDR2 SYGVQD (reference sequence). The length of the CDR3 is 13 residues. CDR3 DNA sequence: TGCGCCAGCAGCGCGGGGGAAGTTGGGGAGCAGTACTTC. It specifies CASSAGEVGEQYF.

The V and J genes are TRBV12-5 and TRBJ2-2; 7 bases are a match to TRBD1. This CDR3 spans 15 amino acids. V trimming: 5 bases; J trimming: 0 bases; junction bases outside the gene matches: 3. Per the germline V gene, CDR1 is LGHNT and CDR2 is FRNRAP. This chain's CDR3 is CASGPGTANTGELFF. For the CDR3, the DNA is TGTGCTAGTGGTCCAGGGACAGCGAACACCGGGGAGCTGTTTTTT.

This chain's CDR3 is CASSQGAAPEQYF. CDR3 nucleotide sequence: TGTGCCAGCAGCCAGGGGGCCGCCCCCGAGCAGTACTTC. V and J are TRBV9 and TRBJ2-7; 8 bases map to TRBD1. This CDR3 comprises 13 residues. Per the germline V gene, CDR1 is SGDLS and CDR2 is YYNGEE. J lost 6 bases, V lost 4 bases, and 6 bases had no gene match.